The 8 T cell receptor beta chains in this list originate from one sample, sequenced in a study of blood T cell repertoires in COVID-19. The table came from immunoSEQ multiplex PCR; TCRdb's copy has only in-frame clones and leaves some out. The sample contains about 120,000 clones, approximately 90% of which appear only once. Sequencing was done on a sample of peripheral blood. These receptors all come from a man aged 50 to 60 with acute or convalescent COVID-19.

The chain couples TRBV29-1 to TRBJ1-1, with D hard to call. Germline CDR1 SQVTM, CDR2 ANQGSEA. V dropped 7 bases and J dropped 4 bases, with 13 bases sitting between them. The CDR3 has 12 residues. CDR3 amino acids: CSGWVGSTEAFF. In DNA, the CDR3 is TGCAGCGGCTGGGTGGGGAGCACTGAAGCTTTCTTT.

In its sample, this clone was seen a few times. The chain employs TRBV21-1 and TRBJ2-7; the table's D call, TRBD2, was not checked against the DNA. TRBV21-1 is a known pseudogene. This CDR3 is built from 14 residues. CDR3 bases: TGTGCCAGCAGGACTAGCGGGAGCTCCTACGAGCAGTACTTC. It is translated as CASRTSGSSYEQYF.

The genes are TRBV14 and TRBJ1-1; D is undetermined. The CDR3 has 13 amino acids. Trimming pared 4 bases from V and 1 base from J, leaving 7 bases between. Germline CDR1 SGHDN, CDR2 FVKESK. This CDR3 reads CASSRNRNTEAFF. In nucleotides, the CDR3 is TGTGCCAGCAGCCGGAACAGGAACACTGAAGCTTTCTTT.

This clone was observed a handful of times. The CDR3 DNA reads as TGTGCCAGCAGCTTCGGACAGGACACTGAAGCTTTCTTT. Translating gives CASSFGQDTEAFF. The chain joins TRBV11-2 to TRBJ1-1; the match to TRBD1 covers 7 bases. J was trimmed by 3 bases and V by 3 bases; bases with no gene match: 1. Germline loops: CDR1 SGHAT, CDR2 FQNNGV. The length of the CDR3 is 13 residues.

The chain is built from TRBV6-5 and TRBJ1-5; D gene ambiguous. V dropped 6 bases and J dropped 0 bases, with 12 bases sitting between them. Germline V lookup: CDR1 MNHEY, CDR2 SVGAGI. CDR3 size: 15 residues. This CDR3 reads CASRLTGDSNQPQHF. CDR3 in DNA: TGTGCCAGCAGGCTGACGGGTGATAGCAATCAGCCCCAGCATTTT.

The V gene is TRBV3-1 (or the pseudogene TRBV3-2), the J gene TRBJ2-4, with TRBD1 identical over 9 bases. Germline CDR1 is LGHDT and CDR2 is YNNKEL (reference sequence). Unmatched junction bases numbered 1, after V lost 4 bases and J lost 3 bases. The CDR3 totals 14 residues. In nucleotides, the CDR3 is TGTGCCAGCAGCCGGACAGGGGACAAAAACATTCAGTACTTC. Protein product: CASSRTGDKNIQYF.

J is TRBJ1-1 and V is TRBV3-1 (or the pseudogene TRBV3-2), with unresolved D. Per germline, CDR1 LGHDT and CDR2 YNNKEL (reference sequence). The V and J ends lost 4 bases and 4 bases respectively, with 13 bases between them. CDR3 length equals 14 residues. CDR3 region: CASSPHAGGTEAFF. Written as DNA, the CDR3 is TGTGCCAGCAGCCCCCACGCAGGAGGCACTGAAGCTTTCTTT.

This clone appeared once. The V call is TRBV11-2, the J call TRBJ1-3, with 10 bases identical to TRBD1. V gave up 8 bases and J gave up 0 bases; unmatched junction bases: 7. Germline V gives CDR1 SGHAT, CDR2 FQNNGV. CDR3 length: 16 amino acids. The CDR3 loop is CASSRDRGRSGNTIYF. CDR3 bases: TGTGCCAGCTCCCGGGACAGGGGACGCTCTGGAAACACCATATATTTT.